This TCR beta chain was recovered during a study of shared T cell receptors in the human thymus. Sequenced by immunoSEQ multiplex PCR; TCRdb stores in-frame clones only, minus some. The sample lists about 380,000 clones; over 90% were seen once. The sequencing sample was made of thymocytes. The clonotype originates from a human donor.

The CDR3 spells CASSLSGDTQYF. CDR3 nucleotides: TGCGCCAGCAGCTTGTCAGGGGATACGCAGTATTTT. The chain recombines TRBV5-1 with TRBJ2-3, with D perhaps matching TRBD1 (5 bases). CDR1 is SGHRS and CDR2 is YFSETQ in the germline V gene. Deletions cut 1 base from V and 6 bases from J, with 6 bases between. The CDR3 spans 12 residues.